This T cell receptor beta chain was identified in a study of blood T cell repertoires in COVID-19. About the research overall: The United States, Italy and Spain were the sources of the acute and convalescent COVID-19 samples. From T cells, B-cell-depleted T cells, or PBMCs came the material, which was cDNA or gDNA.

How the authors handled the data: Amplified reference gene primers provided the basis for estimating nucleated cell counts. The method was immunoSEQ multiplex PCR; TCRdb's version includes in-frame clones alone and lacks a portion of them. V, J and clone size are taken as reported in that table, and D and trimming were inferred from the DNA itself. This sample has roughly 100,000 clones; 70% to 90% occur once, and the top ten carry approximately 3.1%. The sequence was obtained from a man aged 45 to 65 in a cohort sampled during active COVID-19. Sequenced material: peripheral blood.

CDR3 loop: CASSLQGGIEQYF. CDR3 sequence (DNA): TGTGCCAGCAGCTTGCAGGGTGGAATCGAGCAGTACTTC. The chain employs TRBV5-8 and TRBJ2-7; a possible D gene is TRBD1 (5 bases). CDR1 is SGHTS, CDR2 YDEGEE, per germline. V was cut by 1 base and J by 6 bases, with 11 bases left in between. CDR3 length: 13 residues.